One T cell receptor (beta chain) is described in this entry. This record belongs to a study of blood T cell repertoires in COVID-19. V was shortened by 0 bases and J by 4 bases, with 15 bases between the two germline ends. Germline-derived CDR1 and CDR2 are PRHDT and FYEKMQ (reference sequence). The CDR3 spans 16 residues. The protocol was immunoSEQ multiplex PCR, while the TCRdb copy is restricted to in-frame clones and leaves out a portion. The repertoire has 200,000 to 250,000 clones, 82% of them found once; the top ten carry 3% to 4%. The TCR comes from a woman aged 60-70 years who had recovered from COVID-19. The chain is built from TRBV13 and TRBJ1-1; D remains ambiguous. Sequencing used PBMCs or T cells enriched from blood (not recorded which). Here the CDR3 DNA reads TGTGCCAGCAGCTTAGGCCCTCGAGGGCTTGGCACTGAAGCTTTCTTT. Encoded protein: CASSLGPRGLGTEAFF.